This T cell receptor beta chain was documented in a study of blood T cell repertoires in COVID-19. As for the study in general: Specimens from acute and convalescent COVID-19 originated in the United States, Italy and Spain.

The V and J ends lost 6 bases and 2 bases respectively, with 12 bases between them. CDR3 size: 14 residues. CDR1 and CDR2 from the germline V gene are MNHEY and SMNVEV (reference sequence). Authors' processing steps: Scientists estimated how many nucleated cells there were by amplifying reference gene primers. The assay was immunoSEQ multiplex PCR, and TCRdb's table has in-frame clones only and misses some. The D gene and trimming were derived from the DNA, and the V and J assignments and clone size from that table. This sample has roughly 290,000 clones, with about nine tenths found just once. The V and J genes are TRBV27 and TRBJ2-3, with D possibly being TRBD2 (5 bases). Sequencing input: peripheral blood. The origin of this receptor is a woman aged 25 to 45 with COVID-19, enrolled during active disease. CDR3 in amino acids: CASSDGGFTDTQYF. In DNA form, the CDR3 reads TGTGCCAGCAGCGACGGCGGGTTCACAGATACGCAGTATTTT.